This TCR beta chain was recorded in a study of identical twins. The CDR3 length is 16 residues. The germline V gene encodes CDR1 SGHTA and CDR2 FQGNSA. With V trimmed by 4 bases and J by 4 bases, 5 bases remained unmatched. This clonotype was counted between two and nine times. TCRdb re-called the 5' RACE reads through MiXCR, storing one row per CDR3 protein. In the table there are 1.5 million to 2 million distinct CDR3 sequences, 25% to 35% of which are singletons. The chain links TRBV7-2 to TRBJ2-1; TRBD2 matches 12 bases. The sample consisted of cord blood. The receptor was isolated from a newborn girl in good health. DNA of the CDR3: TGTGCCAGCAGCTACACTAGCGGGAGGTGGTACAATGAGCAGTTCTTC. Its translation is CASSYTSGRWYNEQFF.